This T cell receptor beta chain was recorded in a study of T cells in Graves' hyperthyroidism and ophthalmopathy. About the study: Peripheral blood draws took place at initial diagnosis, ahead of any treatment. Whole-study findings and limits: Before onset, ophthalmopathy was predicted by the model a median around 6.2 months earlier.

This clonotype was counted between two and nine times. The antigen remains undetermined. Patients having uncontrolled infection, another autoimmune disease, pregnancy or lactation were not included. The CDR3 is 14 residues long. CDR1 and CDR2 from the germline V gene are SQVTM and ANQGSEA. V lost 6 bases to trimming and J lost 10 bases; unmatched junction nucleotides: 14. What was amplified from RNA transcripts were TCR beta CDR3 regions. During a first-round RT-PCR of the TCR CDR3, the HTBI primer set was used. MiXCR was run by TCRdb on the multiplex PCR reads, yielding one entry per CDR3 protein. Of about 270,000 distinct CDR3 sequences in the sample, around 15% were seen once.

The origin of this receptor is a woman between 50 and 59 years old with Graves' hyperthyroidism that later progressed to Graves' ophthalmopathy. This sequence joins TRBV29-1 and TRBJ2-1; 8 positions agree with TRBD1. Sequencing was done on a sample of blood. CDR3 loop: CSVELDRAFLEQFF. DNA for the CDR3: TGCAGCGTGGAATTGGACAGGGCCTTCTTAGAGCAGTTCTTC.